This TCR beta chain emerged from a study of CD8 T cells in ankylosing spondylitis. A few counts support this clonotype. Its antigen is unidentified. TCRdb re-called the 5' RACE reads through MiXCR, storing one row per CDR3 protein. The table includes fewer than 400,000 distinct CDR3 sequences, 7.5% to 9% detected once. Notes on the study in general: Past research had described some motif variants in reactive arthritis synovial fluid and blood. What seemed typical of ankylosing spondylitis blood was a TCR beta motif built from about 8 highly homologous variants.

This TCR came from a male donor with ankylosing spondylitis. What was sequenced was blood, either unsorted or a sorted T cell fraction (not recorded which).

CDR3 sequence (DNA): TGCGCCAGCAGCTCGGGACTAACCACCGGGGAGCTGTTTTTT. Translated, it gives CASSSGLTTGELFF. The J gene is TRBJ2-2, the V gene TRBV5-1; 7 bases align to TRBD2. This CDR3 is 14 amino acids long. Looked up from germline, CDR1 is SGHRS and CDR2 is YFSETQ. J was trimmed by 4 bases and V by 3 bases; bases with no gene match: 3.